This TCR beta chain was identified in a study of Tregs in tolerant kidney transplant recipients. Whole-study results and caveats: No direct test of biological reproducibility was done here. The small number of patients limits these findings pending further validation.

Concerning this clone itself: Its antigen is not known.

TCRdb's copy holds only in-frame clones and misses some; the assay was immunoSEQ multiplex PCR. The profile shows tens of thousands of clones, 75% to 95% of them singletons. The sequences come from Tregs from blood, collected before the transplant. The clonotype comes from a human donor who received a combined kidney and bone marrow transplant.

The CDR3 DNA is TGTGCCAGCAGTTCCCCACAGGGTACCGGGGAGCTGTTTTTT. Translated: CASSSPQGTGELFF. The rearrangement uses TRBV6-5 and TRBJ2-2, with D possibly being TRBD1 (6 bases). Trimming cost V 4 bases and J 5 bases, with 11 bases left between them. Germline-derived CDR1 and CDR2 are MNHEY and SVGAGI. This CDR3 contains 14 residues.